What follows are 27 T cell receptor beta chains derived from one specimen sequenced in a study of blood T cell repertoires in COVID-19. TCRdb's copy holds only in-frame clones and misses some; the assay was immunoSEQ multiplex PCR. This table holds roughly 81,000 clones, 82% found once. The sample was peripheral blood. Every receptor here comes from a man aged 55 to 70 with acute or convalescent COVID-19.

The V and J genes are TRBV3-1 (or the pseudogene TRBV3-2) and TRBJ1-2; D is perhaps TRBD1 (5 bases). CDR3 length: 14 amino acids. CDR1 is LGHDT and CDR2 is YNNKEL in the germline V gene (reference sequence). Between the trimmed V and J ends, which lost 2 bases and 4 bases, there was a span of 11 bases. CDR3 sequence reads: CASSQKGSSYGYTF. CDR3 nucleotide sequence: TGTGCCAGCAGCCAAAAGGGGTCATCCTATGGCTACACCTTC.

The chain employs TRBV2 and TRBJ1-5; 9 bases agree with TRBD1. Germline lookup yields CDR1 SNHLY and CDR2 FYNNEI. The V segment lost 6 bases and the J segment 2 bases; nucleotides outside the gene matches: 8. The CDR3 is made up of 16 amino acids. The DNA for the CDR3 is TGTGCCAGCAGGGCCGGGACAGGGAATCGCAATCAGCCCCAGCATTTT. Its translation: CASRAGTGNRNQPQHF.

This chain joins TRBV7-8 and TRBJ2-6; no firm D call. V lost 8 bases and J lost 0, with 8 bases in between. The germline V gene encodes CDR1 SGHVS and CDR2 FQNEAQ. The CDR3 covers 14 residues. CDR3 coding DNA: TGTGCCAGCCAAGATAGCTCTGGGGCCAACGTCCTGACTTTC. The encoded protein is CASQDSSGANVLTF.

CDR3 coding DNA: TGTGCCAGCAGGGAGTGGGGGGAGGGAATCAATCAGCCCCAGCATTTT. This codes for CASREWGEGINQPQHF. V is TRBV28 and J is TRBJ1-5, with D maybe TRBD1 (5 bases). This CDR3 has 16 residues. In germline, CDR1 is MDHEN, CDR2 SYDVKM. Trimming removed 6 bases from V and 3 bases from J, with 18 bases in between.

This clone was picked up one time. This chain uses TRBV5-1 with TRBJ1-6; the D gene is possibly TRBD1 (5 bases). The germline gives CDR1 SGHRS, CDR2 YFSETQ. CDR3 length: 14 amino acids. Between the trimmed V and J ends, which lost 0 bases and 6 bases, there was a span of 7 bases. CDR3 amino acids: CASSLDRFNSPLHF. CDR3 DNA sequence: TGCGCCAGCAGCTTGGACAGGTTTAATTCACCCCTCCACTTT. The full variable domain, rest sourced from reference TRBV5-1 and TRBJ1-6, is KAGVTQTPRYLIKTRGQQVTLSCSPISGHRSVSWYQQTPGQGLQFLFEYFSETQRNKGNFPGRFSGRQFSNSRSEMNVSTLELGDSALYLCASSLDRFNSPLHFGNGTRLTVT.

In DNA, the CDR3 is TGTGCCAGTAGTGCTGACGACAGGGGACTCGGCTACACCTTC. Encoded protein: CASSADDRGLGYTF. The chain joins TRBV19 to TRBJ1-2; 8 bases are a match to TRBD1. Germline V gene lookup returns CDR1 LNHDA and CDR2 SQIVND (reference sequence). This CDR3 has 14 amino acids. Losses at the gene ends were 5 bases for V and 8 bases for J; bases not matched to a gene: 10.

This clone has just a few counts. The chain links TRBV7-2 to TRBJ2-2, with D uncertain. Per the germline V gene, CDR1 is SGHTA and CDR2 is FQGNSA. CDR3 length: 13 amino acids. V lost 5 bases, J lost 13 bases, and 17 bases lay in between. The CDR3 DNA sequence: TGTGCCAGCAGCCTAGTAGATCGAGGATGGCTGTTTTTT. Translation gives CASSLVDRGWLFF.

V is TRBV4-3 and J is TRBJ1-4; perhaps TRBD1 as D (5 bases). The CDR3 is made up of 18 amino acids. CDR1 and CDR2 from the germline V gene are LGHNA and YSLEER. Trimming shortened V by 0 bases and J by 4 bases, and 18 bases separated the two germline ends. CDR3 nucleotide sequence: TGCGCCAGCAGCCAAGATATGGCAGGGTGGTCCAATAATGAAAAACTGTTTTTT. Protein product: CASSQDMAGWSNNEKLFF.

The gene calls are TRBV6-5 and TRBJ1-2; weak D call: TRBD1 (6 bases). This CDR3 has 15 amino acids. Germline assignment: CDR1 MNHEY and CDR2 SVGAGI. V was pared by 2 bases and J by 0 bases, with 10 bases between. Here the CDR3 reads CASSYEGGANYGYTF. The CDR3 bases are TGTGCCAGCAGTTACGAAGGGGGAGCTAACTATGGCTACACCTTC.

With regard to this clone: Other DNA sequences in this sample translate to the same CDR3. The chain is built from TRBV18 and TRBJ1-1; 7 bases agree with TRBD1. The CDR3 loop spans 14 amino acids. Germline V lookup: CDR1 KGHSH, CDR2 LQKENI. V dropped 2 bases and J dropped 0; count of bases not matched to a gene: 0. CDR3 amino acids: CASSPGQVNTEAFF. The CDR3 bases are TGTGCCAGCTCACCAGGACAGGTGAACACTGAAGCTTTCTTT.

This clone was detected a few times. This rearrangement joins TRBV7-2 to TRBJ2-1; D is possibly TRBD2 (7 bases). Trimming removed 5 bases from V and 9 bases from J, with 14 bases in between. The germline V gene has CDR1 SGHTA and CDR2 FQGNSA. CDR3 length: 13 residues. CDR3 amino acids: CASSARGGGEQFF. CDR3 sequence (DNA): TGTGCCAGCAGCGCTAGGGGGGGTGGTGAGCAGTTCTTC.

The CDR3 sequence: CASTKPPSSGGVRELFF. CDR3 in DNA: TGTGCCAGTACCAAGCCCCCCTCTAGCGGGGGGGTCCGGGAGCTGTTTTTT. This sequence joins TRBV19 and TRBJ2-2; the match to TRBD2 covers 12 bases. This CDR3 is built from 17 residues. Trimming cost V 7 bases and J 9 bases; bases outside gene matches: 15. CDR1 is LNHDA, CDR2 SQIVND, per germline (reference sequence).

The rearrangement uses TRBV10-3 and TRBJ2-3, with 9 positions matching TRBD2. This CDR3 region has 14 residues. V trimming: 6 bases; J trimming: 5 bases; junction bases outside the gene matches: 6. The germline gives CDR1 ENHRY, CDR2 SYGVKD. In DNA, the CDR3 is TGTGCCATCAGGACCGGGACTAGCCAAGATACGCAGTATTTT. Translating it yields CAIRTGTSQDTQYF.

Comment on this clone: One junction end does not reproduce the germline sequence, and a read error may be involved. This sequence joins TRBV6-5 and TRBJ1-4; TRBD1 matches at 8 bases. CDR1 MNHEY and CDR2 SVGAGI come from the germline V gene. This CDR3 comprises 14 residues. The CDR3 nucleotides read TGTGCCGGCAGCTGGTCCAGGGGGCAGGTAAAACTGTTTTTT. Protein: CAGSWSRGQVKLFF.

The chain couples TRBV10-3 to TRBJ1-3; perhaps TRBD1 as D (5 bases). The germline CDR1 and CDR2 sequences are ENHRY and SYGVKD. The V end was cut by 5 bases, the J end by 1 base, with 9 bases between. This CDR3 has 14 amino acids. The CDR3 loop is CAISLQGSGNTIYF. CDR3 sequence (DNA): TGTGCCATCAGTCTCCAGGGATCTGGAAACACCATATATTTT.

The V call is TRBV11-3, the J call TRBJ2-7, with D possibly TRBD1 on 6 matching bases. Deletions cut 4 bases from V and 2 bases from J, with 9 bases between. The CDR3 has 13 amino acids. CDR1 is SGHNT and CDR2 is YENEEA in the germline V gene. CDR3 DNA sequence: TGTGCCAGCAGCTCCACAGGGACCTACGAGCAGTACTTC. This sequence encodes CASSSTGTYEQYF.

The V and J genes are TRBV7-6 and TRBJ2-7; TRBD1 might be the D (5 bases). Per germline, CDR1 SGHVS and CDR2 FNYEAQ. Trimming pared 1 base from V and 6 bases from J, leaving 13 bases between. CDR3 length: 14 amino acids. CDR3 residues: CASSLGRGSAEQYF. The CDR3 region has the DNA TGTGCCAGCAGCTTAGGAAGGGGCTCGGCCGAGCAGTACTTC.

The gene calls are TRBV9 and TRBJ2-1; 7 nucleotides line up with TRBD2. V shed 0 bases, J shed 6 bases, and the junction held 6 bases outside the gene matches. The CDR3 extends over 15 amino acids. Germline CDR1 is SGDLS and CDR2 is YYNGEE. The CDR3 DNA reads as TGTGCCAGCAGCGTAGGCGGGAGAGAGTGCAATGAGCAGTTCTTC. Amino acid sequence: CASSVGGRECNEQFF. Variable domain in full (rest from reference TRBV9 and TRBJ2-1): DSGVTQTPKHLITATGQRVTLRCSPRSGDLSVYWYQQSLDQGLQFLIQYYNGEERAKGNILERFSAQQFPDLHSELNLSSLELGDSALYFCASSVGGRECNEQFFGPGTRLTVL.

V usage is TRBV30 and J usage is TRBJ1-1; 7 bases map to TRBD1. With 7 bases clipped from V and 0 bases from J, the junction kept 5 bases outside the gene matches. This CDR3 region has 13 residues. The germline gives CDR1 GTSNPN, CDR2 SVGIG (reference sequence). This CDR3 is CALTGTMNTEAFF. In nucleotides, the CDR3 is TGTGCCTTGACAGGGACCATGAACACTGAAGCTTTCTTT.

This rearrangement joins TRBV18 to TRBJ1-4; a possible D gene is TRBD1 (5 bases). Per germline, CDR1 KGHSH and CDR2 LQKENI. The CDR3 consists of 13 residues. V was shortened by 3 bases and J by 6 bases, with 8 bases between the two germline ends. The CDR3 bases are TGTGCCAGCTCACCTGGGACTGATGAAAAACTGTTTTTT. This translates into CASSPGTDEKLFF. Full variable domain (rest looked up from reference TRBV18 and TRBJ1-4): NAGVMQNPRHLVRRRGQEARLRCSPMKGHSHVYWYRQLPEEGLKFMVYLQKENIIDESGMPKERFSAEFPKEGPSILRIQQVVRGDSAAYFCASSPGTDEKLFFGSGTQLSVL.

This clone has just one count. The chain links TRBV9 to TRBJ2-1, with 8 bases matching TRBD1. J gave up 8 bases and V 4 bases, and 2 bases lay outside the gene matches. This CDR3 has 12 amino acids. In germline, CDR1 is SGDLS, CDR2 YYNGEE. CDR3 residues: CASSPTGDEQFF. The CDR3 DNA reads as TGTGCCAGCAGCCCGACAGGGGATGAGCAGTTCTTC. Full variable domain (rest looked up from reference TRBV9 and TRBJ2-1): DSGVTQTPKHLITATGQRVTLRCSPRSGDLSVYWYQQSLDQGLQFLIQYYNGEERAKGNILERFSAQQFPDLHSELNLSSLELGDSALYFCASSPTGDEQFFGPGTRLTVL.

CDR3 amino acids: CASSAGTGVDSPLHF. As DNA, the CDR3 is TGTGCCAGCAGCGCCGGGACAGGCGTAGATTCACCCCTCCACTTT. This sequence joins TRBV2 and TRBJ1-6; 8 bases are a match to TRBD1. Germline values: CDR1 SNHLY, CDR2 FYNNEI. Trimming at V came to 6 bases and at J to 8 bases, leaving 9 bases not matched to a gene. The CDR3 loop spans 15 amino acids.

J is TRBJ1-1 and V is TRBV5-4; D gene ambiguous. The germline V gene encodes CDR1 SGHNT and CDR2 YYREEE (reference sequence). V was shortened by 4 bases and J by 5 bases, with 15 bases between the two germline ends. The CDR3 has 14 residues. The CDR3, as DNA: TGTGCCAGCAGCGTAGGAGGTGAGTGGACTGAAGCTTTCTTT. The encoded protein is CASSVGGEWTEAFF.

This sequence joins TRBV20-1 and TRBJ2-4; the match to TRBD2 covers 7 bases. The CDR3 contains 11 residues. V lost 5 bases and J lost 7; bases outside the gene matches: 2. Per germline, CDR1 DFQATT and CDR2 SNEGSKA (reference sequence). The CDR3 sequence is CSARGVNIQYF. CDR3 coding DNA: TGCAGTGCTCGGGGGGTTAACATTCAGTACTTC.

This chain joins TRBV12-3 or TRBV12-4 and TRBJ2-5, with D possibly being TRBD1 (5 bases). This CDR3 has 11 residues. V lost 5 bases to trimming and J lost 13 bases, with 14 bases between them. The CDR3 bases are TGTGCCAGCAGTCAGGGTATAGGCACGTACTTC. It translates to CASSQGIGTYF.

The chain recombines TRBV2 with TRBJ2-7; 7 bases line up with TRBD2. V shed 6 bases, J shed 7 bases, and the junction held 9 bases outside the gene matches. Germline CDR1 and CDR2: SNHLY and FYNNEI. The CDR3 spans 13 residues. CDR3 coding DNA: TGTGCCAGCAGACCTAGGGAGGGCCGTGAGCAGTACTTC. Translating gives CASRPREGREQYF.

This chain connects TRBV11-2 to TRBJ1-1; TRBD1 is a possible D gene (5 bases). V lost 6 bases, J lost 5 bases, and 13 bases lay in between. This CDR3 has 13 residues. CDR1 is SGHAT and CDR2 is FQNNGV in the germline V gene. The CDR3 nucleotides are TGTGCCAGCAGATTACAGGCTGGGACTGAAGCTTTCTTT. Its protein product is CASRLQAGTEAFF.